This record concerns one T cell receptor (beta chain) sequence. What it binds is not known. Germline V gives CDR1 SEHNR, CDR2 FQNEAQ (reference sequence). Trimming left V 5 bases short and J 0 bases short, with 15 bases between. There are 16 residues in the CDR3. The entry originates in a study of a mutant IDH1 vaccine in newly diagnosed glioma. As for the study in general: The treated group averaged 40.4 years old and was about 60% male, roughly 38% female.

Study results and caveats: Among top peripheral T cell clonotypes, changes seemed unrelated to pseudoprogression. Among patients, 90% to 95% showed immune responses induced by the vaccine.

Repertoires were generated with immunoSEQ multiplex PCR, while TCRdb's copy carries only in-frame clones and drops some. The table lists 20,000 or so clones, approximately 85% of them singletons, with roughly 5% in the top ten. The time point: baseline, week 1 (first vaccination visit). The treatment was: pre-vaccination baseline after standard-of-care therapy. Donors had new WHO grade 3 or 4 IDH1-mutant, ATRX-lost astrocytomas. The chain carries TRBV7-9 and TRBJ2-3; weak D call: TRBD2 (5 bases). The receptor was isolated from a man aged 35 to 55 with glioma. The input for sequencing was PBMCs, taken from a glioma patient treated with radiotherapy, temozolomide or both. CDR3 loop: CASSVRAVYSTDTQYF. The CDR3 DNA reads TGTGCCAGCAGCGTCCGAGCGGTCTACAGCACAGATACGCAGTATTTT.